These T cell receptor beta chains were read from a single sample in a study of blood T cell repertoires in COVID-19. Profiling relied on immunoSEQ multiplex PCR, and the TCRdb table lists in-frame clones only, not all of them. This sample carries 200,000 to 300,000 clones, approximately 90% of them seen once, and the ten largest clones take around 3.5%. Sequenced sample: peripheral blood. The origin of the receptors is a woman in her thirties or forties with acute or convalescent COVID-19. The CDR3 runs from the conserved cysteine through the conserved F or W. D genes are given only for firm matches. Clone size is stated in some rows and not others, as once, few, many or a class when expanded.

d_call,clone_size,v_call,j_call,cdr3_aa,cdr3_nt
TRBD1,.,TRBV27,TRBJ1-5,CASSSGQGPYQPQHF,TGTGCCAGCAGTTCCGGACAGGGGCCTTATCAGCCCCAGCATTTT
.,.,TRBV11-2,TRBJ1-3,CASSLSLDSSGNTIYF,TGTGCCAGCAGCTTATCTTTGGACAGCTCTGGAAACACCATATATTTT
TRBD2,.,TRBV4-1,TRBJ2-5,CASTAGGGYQETQYF,TGCGCCAGCACAGCGGGGGGTGGGTACCAAGAGACCCAGTACTTC
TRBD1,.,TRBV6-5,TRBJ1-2,CASSRDRAGYGYTF,TGTGCCAGCAGTAGGGACAGGGCCGGCTATGGCTACACCTTC
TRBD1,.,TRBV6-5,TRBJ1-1,CASSYNQGANTEAFF,TGTGCCAGCAGTTACAATCAGGGGGCGAACACTGAAGCTTTCTTT
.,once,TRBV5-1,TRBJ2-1,CASSLGATAQNRDEQFF,TGCGCCAGCAGCTTGGGGGCGACAGCACAAAATAGAGATGAGCAGTTCTTC
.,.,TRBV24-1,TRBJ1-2,CATSEYRNYGYTF,TGTGCCACCAGTGAGTACAGAAACTATGGCTACACCTTC
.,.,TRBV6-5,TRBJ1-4,CASSLFETGEKLFF,TGTGCCAGCAGTTTATTCGAGACTGGTGAAAAACTGTTTTTT
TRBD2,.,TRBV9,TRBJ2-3,CASSGLAGGLRDTQYF,TGTGCCAGCAGCGGACTAGCGGGGGGGCTGAGAGATACGCAGTATTTT
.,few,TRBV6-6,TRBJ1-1,CASSYSDGGTEAFF,TGTGCCAGCAGTTACAGTGACGGGGGCACTGAAGCTTTCTTT
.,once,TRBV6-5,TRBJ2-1,CASSSQGWLGVNEQFF,TGTGCCAGCAGTTCTCAAGGTTGGTTAGGGGTCAATGAGCAGTTCTTC
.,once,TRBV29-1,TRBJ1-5,CSVSGGVNQPQHF,TGCAGCGTTAGCGGGGGCGTCAATCAGCCCCAGCATTTT
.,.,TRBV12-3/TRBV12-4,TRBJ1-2,CASSWGPRGGYTF,TGTGCCAGCAGTTGGGGGCCCCGAGGGGGCTACACCTTC
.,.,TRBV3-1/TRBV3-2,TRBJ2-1,CASSQANEQFF,TGTGCCAGCAGCCAAGCTAACGAGCAGTTCTTC
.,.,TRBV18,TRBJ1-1,CASSRTPGQPMNTEAFF,TGTGCCAGCTCACGCACACCCGGACAGCCAATGAACACTGAAGCTTTCTTT
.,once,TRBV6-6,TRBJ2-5,CASSYQGSPGQTQYF,TGTGCCAGCAGTTATCAGGGTAGCCCCGGCCAGACCCAGTACTTC
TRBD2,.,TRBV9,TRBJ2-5,CASSVGSAGGQETQYF,TGTGCCAGCAGCGTAGGGTCGGCGGGGGGGCAAGAGACCCAGTACTTC
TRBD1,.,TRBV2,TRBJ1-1,CASSESLTGEITEAFF,TGTGCCAGCAGTGAATCCTTGACAGGGGAGATCACTGAAGCTTTCTTT
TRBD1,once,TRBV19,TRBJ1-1,CASSLVGRGLGRTEAFF,TGTGCCAGTAGCTTGGTTGGCAGGGGGCTGGGAAGGACTGAAGCTTTCTTT
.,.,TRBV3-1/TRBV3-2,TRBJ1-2,CASSLTSRDFYGYTF,TGTGCCAGCAGCCTCACTTCCCGGGACTTTTATGGCTACACCTTC
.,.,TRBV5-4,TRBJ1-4,CASSPSGGPRANEKLFF,TGTGCCAGCAGCCCCAGCGGGGGTCCCAGGGCTAATGAAAAACTGTTTTTT
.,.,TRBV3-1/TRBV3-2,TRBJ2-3,CASSRGQSSTDTQYF,TGTGCCAGCAGCCGCGGACAGTCTAGCACAGATACGCAGTATTTT
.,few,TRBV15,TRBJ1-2,CATSRAGIYYGYTF,TGTGCCACCAGCAGGGCTGGCATCTACTATGGCTACACCTTC
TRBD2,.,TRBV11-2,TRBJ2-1,CASRLLRLADKYNEQFF,TGTGCCAGCAGGTTATTGAGGCTAGCGGATAAGTACAATGAGCAGTTCTTC
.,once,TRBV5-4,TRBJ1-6,CASSLGRSNSPLHF,TGTGCCAGCAGCTTGGGTCGGAGCAATTCACCCCTCCACTTT
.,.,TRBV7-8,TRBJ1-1,CASSLSGTGTEAFF,TGTGCCAGCAGCTTATCAGGTACAGGCACTGAAGCTTTCTTT
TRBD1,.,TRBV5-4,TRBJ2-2,CASSSGQRATNTGELFF,TGTGCCAGCAGCTCGGGACAGCGCGCCACGAACACCGGGGAGCTGTTTTTT
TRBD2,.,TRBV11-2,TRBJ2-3,CASSLGRASGSATQYF,TGTGCCAGCAGCTTAGGTAGGGCTAGCGGCTCCGCTACGCAGTATTTT
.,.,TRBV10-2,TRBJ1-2,CASSEGQGNRNYGYTF,TGCGCCAGCAGTGAGGGTCAGGGTAATAGAAACTATGGCTACACCTTC
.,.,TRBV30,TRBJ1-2,CAWYPRYDRTYGYTF,TGTGCCTGGTATCCCCGCTATGATCGAACCTATGGCTACACCTTC
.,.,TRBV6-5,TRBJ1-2,CATRGSNYGYTF,TGTGCCACCCGAGGGTCTAACTATGGCTACACCTTC
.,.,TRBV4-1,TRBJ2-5,CASSQPLEETQYF,TGCGCCAGCAGCCAACCTCTTGAAGAGACCCAGTACTTC
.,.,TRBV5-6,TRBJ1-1,CASSQGTEAFF,TGTGCCAGCAGCCAGGGGACTGAAGCTTTCTTT
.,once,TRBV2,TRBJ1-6,CASSVGGGLSSPLHF,TGTGCCAGCAGTGTTGGGGGCGGATTGTCCTCACCCCTCCACTTT
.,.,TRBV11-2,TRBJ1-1,CASSPSPDTEAFF,TGTGCCAGCAGCCCCTCTCCGGACACTGAAGCTTTCTTT
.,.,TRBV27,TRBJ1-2,CASSLTFIGAQDGYTF,TGTGCCAGCAGTTTAACATTTATTGGGGCGCAGGATGGCTACACCTTC
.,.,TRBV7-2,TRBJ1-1,CASSLGRNTEAFF,TGTGCCAGCAGCTTAGGCAGGAACACTGAAGCTTTCTTT
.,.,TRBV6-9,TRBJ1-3,CASSYRRDSGNTIYF,TGTGCCAGCAGTTATCGGAGGGACTCTGGAAACACCATATATTTT
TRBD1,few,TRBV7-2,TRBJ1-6,CASSLTPGQINSPLHF,TGTGCCAGCAGCCTAACACCGGGACAGATTAATTCACCCCTCCACTTT
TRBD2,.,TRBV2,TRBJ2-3,CASSEAEPGLGADTQYF,TGTGCCAGCAGTGAAGCGGAACCGGGACTAGGTGCAGATACGCAGTATTTT
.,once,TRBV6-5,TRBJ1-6,CAASGRESSPLHF,TGTGCCGCAAGCGGGAGGGAGAGTTCACCCCTCCACTTT
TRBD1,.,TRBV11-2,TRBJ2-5,CASSFGTGGWETQYF,TGTGCCAGCAGCTTCGGGACAGGGGGCTGGGAGACCCAGTACTTC
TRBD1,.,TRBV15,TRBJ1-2,CATSRDMGTGNGYTF,TGTGCCACCAGCAGAGATATGGGGACAGGGAATGGCTACACCTTC
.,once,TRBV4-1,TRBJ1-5,CASSQGQSLGSNQPQHF,TGCGCCAGCAGCCAAGGACAGTCCCTTGGAAGCAATCAGCCCCAGCATTTT
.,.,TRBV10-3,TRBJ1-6,CATRTDSYNSPLHF,TGTGCCACGCGGACAGACTCCTATAATTCACCCCTCCACTTT
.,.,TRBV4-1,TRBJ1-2,CASSLTTGPNYGYTF,TGCGCCAGCTCCTTAACGACAGGTCCTAACTATGGCTACACCTTC
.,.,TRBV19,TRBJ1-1,CASSISLGGAGYTEAFF,TGTGCCAGTAGTATAAGTCTCGGGGGAGCGGGGTATACTGAAGCTTTCTTT
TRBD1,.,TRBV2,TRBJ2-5,CASSKNRGETQYF,TGTGCCAGCAGTAAAAACAGGGGAGAGACCCAGTACTTC
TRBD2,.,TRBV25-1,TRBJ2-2,CASSVAGGGELFF,TGTGCCAGCAGTGTTGCGGGGGGCGGGGAGCTGTTTTTT
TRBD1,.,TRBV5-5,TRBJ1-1,CASSDRALPLMNTEAFF,TGTGCCAGCAGCGACAGGGCCCTCCCCCTCATGAACACTGAAGCTTTCTTT
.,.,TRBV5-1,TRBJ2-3,CASSFRGVFTDTQYF,TGCGCCAGCAGCTTCAGGGGTGTCTTCACAGATACGCAGTATTTT
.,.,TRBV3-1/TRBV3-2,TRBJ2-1,CASSQGTQEQFF,TGTGCCAGCAGCCAAGGCACACAAGAGCAGTTCTTC
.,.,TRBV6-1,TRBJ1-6,CASSEYQGTSPLHF,TGTGCCAGCAGTGAATACCAGGGCACTTCACCCCTCCACTTT
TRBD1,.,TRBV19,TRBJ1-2,CASNNLFRTGPNYGYTF,TGTGCCAGTAACAATTTATTCAGGACAGGGCCCAACTATGGCTACACCTTC
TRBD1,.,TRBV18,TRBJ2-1,CASSPRQGDEQFF,TGTGCCAGCTCACCACGACAGGGCGATGAGCAGTTCTTC